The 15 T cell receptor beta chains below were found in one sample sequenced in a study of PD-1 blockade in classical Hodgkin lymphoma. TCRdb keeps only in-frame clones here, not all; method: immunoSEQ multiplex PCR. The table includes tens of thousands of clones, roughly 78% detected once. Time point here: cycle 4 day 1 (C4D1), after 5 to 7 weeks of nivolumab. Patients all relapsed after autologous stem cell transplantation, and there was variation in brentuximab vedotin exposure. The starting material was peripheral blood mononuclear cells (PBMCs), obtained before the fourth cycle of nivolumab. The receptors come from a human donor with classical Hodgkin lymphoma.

CDR3 sequence reads: CASSLPADTQYF. CDR3 bases: TGTGCCAGCAGTTTACCAGCAGATACGCAGTATTTT. The chain has TRBV27 and TRBJ2-3, with D unclear. CDR3 length: 12 residues. CDR1 is MNHEY, CDR2 SMNVEV, per germline (reference sequence). Trimming shortened V by 2 bases and J by 4 bases, and 4 bases separated the two germline ends.

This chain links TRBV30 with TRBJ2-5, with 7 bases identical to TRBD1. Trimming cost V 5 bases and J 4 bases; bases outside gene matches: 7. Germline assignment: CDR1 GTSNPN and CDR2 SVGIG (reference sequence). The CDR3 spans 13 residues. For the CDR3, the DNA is TGTGCCTGGGACAGGGTGAGCGGAGAGACCCAGTACTTC. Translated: CAWDRVSGETQYF. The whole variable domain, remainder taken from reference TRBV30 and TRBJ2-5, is SQTIHQWPATLVQPVGSPLSLECTVEGTSNPNLYWYRQAAGRGLQLLFYSVGIGQISSEVPQNLSASRPQDRQFILSSKKLLLSDSGFYLCAWDRVSGETQYFGPGTRLLVL.

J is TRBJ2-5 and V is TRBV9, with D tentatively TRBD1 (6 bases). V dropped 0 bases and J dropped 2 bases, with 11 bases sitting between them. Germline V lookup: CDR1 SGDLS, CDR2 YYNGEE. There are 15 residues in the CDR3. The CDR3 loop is CASSVARGIQETQYF. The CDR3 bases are TGTGCCAGCAGCGTAGCTAGGGGGATTCAAGAGACCCAGTACTTC.

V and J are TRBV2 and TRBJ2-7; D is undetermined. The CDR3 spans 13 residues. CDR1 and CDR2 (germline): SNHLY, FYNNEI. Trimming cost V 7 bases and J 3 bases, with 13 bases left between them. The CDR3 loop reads CASTKDGYYEQYF. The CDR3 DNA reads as TGTGCCAGCACTAAGGACGGATACTACGAGCAGTACTTC.

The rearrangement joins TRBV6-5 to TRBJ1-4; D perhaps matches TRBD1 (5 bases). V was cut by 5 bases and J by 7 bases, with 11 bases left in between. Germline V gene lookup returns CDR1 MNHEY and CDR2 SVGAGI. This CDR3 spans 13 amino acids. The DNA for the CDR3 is TGTGCCAGCAGTAGCCGAGGGGTTGAAAAACTGTTTTTT. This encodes CASSSRGVEKLFF.

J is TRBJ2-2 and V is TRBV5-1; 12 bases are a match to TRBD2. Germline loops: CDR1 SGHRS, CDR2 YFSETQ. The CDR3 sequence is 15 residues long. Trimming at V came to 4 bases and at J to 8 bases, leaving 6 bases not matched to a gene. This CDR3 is CASSLWTSGKGELFF. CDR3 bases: TGCGCCAGCAGCCTTTGGACTAGCGGGAAAGGGGAGCTGTTTTTT.

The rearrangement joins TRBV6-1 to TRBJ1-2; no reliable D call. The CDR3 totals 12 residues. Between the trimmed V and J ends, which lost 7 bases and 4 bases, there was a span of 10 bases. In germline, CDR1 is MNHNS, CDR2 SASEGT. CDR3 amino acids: CASTLGTYGYTF. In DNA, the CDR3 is TGTGCCAGCACTCTGGGCACCTATGGCTACACCTTC.

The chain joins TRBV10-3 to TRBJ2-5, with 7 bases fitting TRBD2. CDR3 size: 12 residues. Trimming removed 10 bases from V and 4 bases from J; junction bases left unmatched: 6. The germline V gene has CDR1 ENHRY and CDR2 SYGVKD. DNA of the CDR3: TGTGCCACGGGGAGGGGTAGAGAGACCCAGTACTTC. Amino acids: CATGRGRETQYF.

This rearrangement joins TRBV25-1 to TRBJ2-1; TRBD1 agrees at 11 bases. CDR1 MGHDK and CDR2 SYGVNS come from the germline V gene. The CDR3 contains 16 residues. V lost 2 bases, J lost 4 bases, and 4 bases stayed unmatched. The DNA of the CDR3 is TGTGCCAGCAGTGAAGGGGGGACAGGGGGGTACAATGAGCAGTTCTTC. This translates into CASSEGGTGGYNEQFF.

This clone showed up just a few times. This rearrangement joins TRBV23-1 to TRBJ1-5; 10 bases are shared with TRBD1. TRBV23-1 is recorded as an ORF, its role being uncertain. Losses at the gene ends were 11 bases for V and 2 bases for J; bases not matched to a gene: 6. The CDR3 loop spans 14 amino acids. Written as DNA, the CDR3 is TGCGCCGGAGCCGGGACAGGGGGCAATCAGCCCCAGCATTTT. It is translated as CAGAGTGGNQPQHF.

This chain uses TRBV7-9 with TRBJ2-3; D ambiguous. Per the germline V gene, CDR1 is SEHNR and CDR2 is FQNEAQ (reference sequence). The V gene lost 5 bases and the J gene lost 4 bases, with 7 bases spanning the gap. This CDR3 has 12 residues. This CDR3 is CASSPGPDTQYF. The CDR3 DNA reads TGTGCCAGCAGCCCGGGCCCAGATACGCAGTATTTT.

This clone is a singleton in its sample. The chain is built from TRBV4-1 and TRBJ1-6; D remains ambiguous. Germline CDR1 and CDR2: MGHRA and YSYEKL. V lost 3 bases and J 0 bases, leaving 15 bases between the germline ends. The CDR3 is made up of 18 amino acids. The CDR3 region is CASSHNGLGSSYNSPLHF. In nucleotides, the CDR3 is TGCGCCAGCAGCCACAACGGACTGGGTAGCTCCTATAATTCACCCCTCCACTTT.

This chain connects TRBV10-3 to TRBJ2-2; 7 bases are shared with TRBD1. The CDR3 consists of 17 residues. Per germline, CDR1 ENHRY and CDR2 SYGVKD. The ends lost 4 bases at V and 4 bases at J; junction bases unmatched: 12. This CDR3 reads CAISVQPGQSFTGELFF. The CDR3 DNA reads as TGTGCCATCAGTGTTCAACCGGGACAGAGTTTCACCGGGGAGCTGTTTTTT.

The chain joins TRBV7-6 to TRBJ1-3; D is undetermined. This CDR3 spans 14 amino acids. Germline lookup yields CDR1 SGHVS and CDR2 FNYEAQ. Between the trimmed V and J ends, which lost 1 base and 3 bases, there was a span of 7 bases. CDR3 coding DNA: TGTGCCAGCAGCTTAGGCAGTTTTGGAAACACCATATATTTT. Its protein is CASSLGSFGNTIYF.

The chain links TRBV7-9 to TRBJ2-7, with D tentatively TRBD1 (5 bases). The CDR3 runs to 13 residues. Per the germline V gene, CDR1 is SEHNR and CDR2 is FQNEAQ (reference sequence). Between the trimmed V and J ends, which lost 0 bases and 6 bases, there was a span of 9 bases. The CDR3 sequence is CASSLAAGSEQYF. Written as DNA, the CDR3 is TGTGCCAGCAGCTTAGCGGCAGGGTCCGAGCAGTACTTC.